The 27 T cell receptor beta chains given below trace back to one sample, sequenced in a study of T cell repertoires in cytomegalovirus infection. Each CDR3 protein gets one entry after TCRdb re-called the reads with MiXCR. The sample has 400,000 to 550,000 distinct CDR3 sequences, about 11% seen once. Sequencing was done on a sample of PBMCs. The receptors stem from a human donor in good health (CMV status not recorded). Some clones in this sample may be carry-over from other donors' samples.

This clonotype has ten or more counts. V and J are TRBV7-6 and TRBJ1-5; perhaps TRBD1 as D (6 bases). Trimming removed 5 bases from V and 2 bases from J, with 13 bases in between. This CDR3 has 15 amino acids. Germline values: CDR1 SGHVS, CDR2 FNYEAQ. As DNA, the CDR3 is TGTGCCAGCAGCCCGAGGGGGTTTGGCAATCAGCCCCAGCATTTT. This gives the protein CASSPRGFGNQPQHF.

This clonotype was detected many times. The chain carries TRBV10-1 and TRBJ1-1, with D tentatively TRBD1 (6 bases). Germline CDR1 reads WNHNN; CDR2 reads SYGVQD (reference sequence). The germline V and J ends were trimmed by 4 bases and 6 bases, with 12 bases remaining between them. The CDR3 extends over 13 amino acids. CDR3 protein: CASSGQVGAEAFF. CDR3 in DNA: TGCGCCAGCAGTGGACAGGTGGGGGCTGAAGCTTTCTTT.

This clonotype was counted only a few times. This rearrangement joins TRBV6-1 to TRBJ1-5; possibly TRBD1 for D (6 bases). Deletions cut 2 bases from V and 4 bases from J, with 9 bases between. Per the germline V gene, CDR1 is MNHNS and CDR2 is SASEGT. The CDR3 has 14 amino acids. The CDR3 coding sequence is TGTGCCAGCAGTGAATACAGGGAGAATCAGCCCCAGCATTTT. It translates to CASSEYRENQPQHF.

This clonotype was seen ten or more times. This chain connects TRBV6-1 to TRBJ2-7; maybe TRBD1 (6 bases). V was pared by 7 bases and J by 2 bases, with 15 bases between. This CDR3 has 14 amino acids. Looked up from germline, CDR1 is MNHNS and CDR2 is SASEGT. The CDR3 is CASTTRDNTYEQYF. In DNA form, the CDR3 reads TGTGCCAGCACCACAAGGGACAATACCTACGAGCAGTACTTC.

This chain connects TRBV6-1 to TRBJ1-1; weak D call: TRBD1 (6 bases). From germline, CDR1 is MNHNS and CDR2 SASEGT. The CDR3 is made up of 12 amino acids. The CDR3 region has the DNA TGTGCTTGGGGGGCTCGGAACACTGAAGCTTTCTTT. Protein sequence: CAWGARNTEAFF.

This clonotype was found many times. The rearrangement uses TRBV19 and TRBJ1-4; D remains unclear. V was trimmed by 8 bases and J by 0 bases, leaving 13 bases between them. CDR3 size: 15 residues. CDR1 LNHDA and CDR2 SQIVND come from the germline V gene (reference sequence). The CDR3 DNA reads as TGTGCCAGTGCCGGACTGGCTGCAACTAATGAAAAACTGTTTTTT. This translates into CASAGLAATNEKLFF.

This clonotype has ten or more counts. This chain joins TRBV27 and TRBJ2-7; unclear D gene. Per the germline V gene, CDR1 is MNHEY and CDR2 is SMNVEV (reference sequence). CDR3 length equals 16 residues. Trimming took off 3 bases at V and 2 bases at J, with 17 bases between the two ends. The CDR3 region has the DNA TGTGCCAGCAGTTTGTCCTCTGGGGAACTGACCTACGAGCAGTACTTC. Its protein is CASSLSSGELTYEQYF.

This clonotype was detected many times. V gene TRBV20-1 combines with J gene TRBJ2-3; 8 bases map to TRBD2. The CDR3 consists of 15 residues. Per germline, CDR1 DFQATT and CDR2 SNEGSKA (reference sequence). The V segment lost 1 base and the J segment 1 base; nucleotides outside the gene matches: 4. In DNA form, the CDR3 reads TGCAGTGCTAGAGCTATAGCGGGGCGCACAGATACGCAGTATTTT. Protein: CSARAIAGRTDTQYF.

This clonotype was seen ten or more times. The chain joins TRBV5-1 to TRBJ1-2, with TRBD1 matching 7 bases. This CDR3 is 15 amino acids long. Germline V gene lookup returns CDR1 SGHRS and CDR2 YFSETQ. V was pared by 1 base and J by 4 bases, with 7 bases of the junction left unmatched. The CDR3 spells CASSLMRQGLYGYTF. In DNA, the CDR3 is TGCGCCAGCAGCTTGATGCGACAGGGCCTCTATGGCTACACCTTC.

This clonotype appeared a single time. DNA of the CDR3: TGCGCCAGCAGCTTGGCAGTTGACAGGTTTTCTGAGCAGTTCTTC. It is translated as CASSLAVDRFSEQFF. V gene TRBV5-1 combines with J gene TRBJ2-1, with D perhaps matching TRBD1 (6 bases). V shed 0 bases and J shed 9 bases, with 16 bases lying between them. CDR1 and CDR2 (germline): SGHRS, YFSETQ. The length of the CDR3 is 15 residues.

This clonotype was counted ten times or more. The chain joins TRBV7-6 to TRBJ2-7, with D unresolved. CDR1 is SGHVS, CDR2 FNYEAQ, per germline. CDR3 length: 14 residues. The V end was cut by 5 bases, the J end by 5 bases, with 16 bases between. The CDR3 region has the DNA TGTGCCAGCAGCCCCCGTCTTAGGGTTGACGAGCAGTACTTC. This encodes CASSPRLRVDEQYF. The full variable domain, with the rest looked up from reference TRBV7-6 and TRBJ2-7, is GAGVSQSPRYKVTKRGQDVALRCDPISGHVSLYWYRQALGQGPEFLTYFNYEAQQDKSGLPNDRFSAERPEGSISTLTIQRTEQRDSAMYRCASSPRLRVDEQYFGPGTRLTVT.

In this sample, this clonotype turned up many times. The rearrangement uses TRBV29-1 and TRBJ2-7; 7 nucleotides agree with TRBD2. The CDR3 loop spans 13 amino acids. The V segment lost 1 base and the J segment 2 bases; nucleotides outside the gene matches: 2. Germline V gene lookup returns CDR1 SQVTM and CDR2 ANQGSEA. The CDR3 nucleotides are TGCAGCGTTGAAGGGGAGGGGACCTACGAGCAGTACTTC. Translation: CSVEGEGTYEQYF.

This clonotype was observed a few times. The V and J genes are TRBV12-3 or TRBV12-4 and TRBJ1-1, with TRBD1 matching 7 bases. Losses at the gene ends were 4 bases for V and 1 base for J; bases not matched to a gene: 12. The CDR3 has 17 amino acids. CDR3 DNA: TGTGCCAGCAGTTCGGGACAGCATCCCCATTCGAACACTGAAGCTTTCTTT. It yields the protein CASSSGQHPHSNTEAFF.

The chain carries TRBV5-5 and TRBJ2-7; possible D gene TRBD2, 5 bases. Per the germline V gene, CDR1 is SGHKS and CDR2 is YYEKEE (reference sequence). Trimming took off 3 bases at V and 3 bases at J, with 19 bases between the two ends. The CDR3 length is 16 residues. The CDR3 loop is CASSSRDPHSNYEQYF. CDR3 DNA: TGTGCCAGCAGCTCCCGGGATCCTCATTCTAACTACGAGCAGTACTTC.

In this sample, this clonotype turned up many times. The chain recombines TRBV7-2 with TRBJ2-7; D might be TRBD2 (7 bases). The CDR3 totals 18 residues. Germline V gene lookup returns CDR1 SGHTA and CDR2 FQGNSA. V was shortened by 0 bases and J by 1 base, with 19 bases between the two germline ends. CDR3 amino acids: CASSLAGGAVSKSYEQYF. The CDR3 DNA reads as TGTGCCAGCAGCTTAGCAGGGGGGGCCGTTTCTAAGTCCTACGAGCAGTACTTC.

This clonotype was counted many times. This chain connects TRBV9 to TRBJ1-1; D gene uncertain. This CDR3 comprises 13 residues. V was trimmed by 5 bases and J by 1 base, leaving 9 bases between them. Looked up from germline, CDR1 is SGDLS and CDR2 is YYNGEE. CDR3 in DNA: TGTGCCAGCAGTGTTGATTGGAACACTGAAGCTTTCTTT. This codes for CASSVDWNTEAFF.

This clonotype has only a few counts. The rearrangement links TRBV5-6 to TRBJ1-4, with 8 positions matching TRBD1. J was trimmed by 13 bases and V by 2 bases; bases with no gene match: 10. The germline V gene has CDR1 SGHDT and CDR2 YYEEEE. The CDR3 is 14 amino acids. CDR3 residues: CASSLSLTGGILFF. The CDR3 DNA reads TGTGCCAGCAGCTTATCCCTCACAGGGGGTATACTGTTTTTT.

This clonotype was counted only a few times. The chain carries TRBV5-4 and TRBJ2-5; TRBD1 matches 7 bases. V lost 4 bases, J lost 6 bases, and 12 bases stayed unmatched. The germline CDR1 and CDR2 sequences are SGHNT and YYREEE (reference sequence). This CDR3 has 15 residues. The CDR3: CASSPGTETGQTQYF. In DNA, the CDR3 is TGTGCCAGCAGCCCCGGGACAGAAACAGGACAGACCCAGTACTTC.

The genes are TRBV27 and TRBJ1-6; no reliable D call. This CDR3 has 12 amino acids. From germline, CDR1 is MNHEY and CDR2 SMNVEV (reference sequence). Between the trimmed V and J ends, which lost 3 bases and 10 bases, there was a span of 7 bases. The CDR3 region is CASSFSGSPLHF. CDR3 in DNA: TGTGCCAGCAGTTTCTCGGGGTCACCCCTCCACTTT.

This clonotype showed up just a few times. The rearrangement joins TRBV29-1 to TRBJ2-2; 7 bases match TRBD2. Germline V lookup: CDR1 SQVTM, CDR2 ANQGSEA. J gave up 6 bases and V 7 bases, and 5 bases lay outside the gene matches. CDR3 size: 12 residues. The chain's CDR3 is CSGEGFAGELFF. Here the CDR3 DNA reads TGCAGCGGGGAGGGCTTCGCCGGGGAGCTGTTTTTT.

The chain employs TRBV18 and TRBJ2-7; tentative D call: TRBD2 (6 bases). This CDR3 contains 15 residues. Between the trimmed V and J ends, which lost 6 bases and 1 base, there was a span of 16 bases. Germline CDR1 KGHSH, CDR2 LQKENI. Written as DNA, the CDR3 is TGTGCCAGCTCCCCGAATAGCGGAACTTCCTACGAGCAGTACTTC. Residues: CASSPNSGTSYEQYF. Full variable domain (remainder filled in from reference TRBV18 and TRBJ2-7): NAGVMQNPRHLVRRRGQEARLRCSPMKGHSHVYWYRQLPEEGLKFMVYLQKENIIDESGMPKERFSAEFPKEGPSILRIQQVVRGDSAAYFCASSPNSGTSYEQYFGPGTRLTVT.

About this clonotype itself: Being one base from a much bigger clone, this may be a read error. This chain links TRBV14 with TRBJ1-1, with D uncertain. V was pared by 2 bases and J by 4 bases, with 8 bases between. Looked up from germline, CDR1 is SGHDN and CDR2 is FVKESK. This CDR3 region has 13 residues. The CDR3 region has the DNA TGTGCCAGCAGCCAACCAAGGACCACTGAAGCTTTCTTT. Amino acids: CASSQPRTTEAFF. The variable domain in full, with the rest retrieved from reference TRBV14 and TRBJ1-1, is EAGVTQFPSHSVIEKGQTVTLRCDPISGHDNLYWYRRVMGKEIKFLLHFVKESKQDESGMPNNRFLAERTGGTYSTLKVQPAELEDSGVYFCASSQPRTTEAFFGQGTRLTVV.

In this sample, this clonotype turned up a few times. The rearrangement uses TRBV3-1 and TRBJ2-7; TRBD1 matches at 9 bases. The V and J ends lost 7 bases and 6 bases, in that order; junction bases with no gene match: 7. In germline, CDR1 is LGHDT, CDR2 YNNKEL (reference sequence). The CDR3 has 13 residues. This CDR3 reads CASTPGQGREQYF. The CDR3 DNA reads TGTGCCAGCACCCCGGGACAGGGCCGCGAGCAGTACTTC.

This clonotype was counted ten times or more. This sequence joins TRBV7-2 and TRBJ2-3, with D perhaps TRBD1 (6 bases). Per germline, CDR1 SGHTA and CDR2 FQGNSA. The CDR3 spans 13 residues. V lost 3 bases, J lost 5 bases, and 9 bases lay in between. CDR3 sequence reads: CASSLMGQDTQYF. The CDR3 nucleotides are TGTGCCAGCAGCTTGATGGGACAAGATACGCAGTATTTT.

The chain combines TRBV9 with TRBJ2-5; 8 positions match TRBD2. CDR3 length: 14 residues. The V segment lost 6 bases and the J segment 4 bases; nucleotides outside the gene matches: 8. CDR1 and CDR2 from the germline V gene are SGDLS and YYNGEE. The CDR3 sequence is CASNTGTRGETQYF. For the CDR3, the DNA is TGTGCCAGCAATACCGGGACTAGAGGAGAGACCCAGTACTTC.

This clonotype was seen a few times. V is TRBV6-5 and J is TRBJ1-4; 7 positions agree with TRBD1. Trimming took 5 bases from V and 5 from J; bases not matched to a gene: 8. Germline loops: CDR1 MNHEY, CDR2 SVGAGI. CDR3 length: 15 amino acids. Here the CDR3 reads CASSQPGTENEKLFF. The CDR3 nucleotides are TGTGCCAGCAGTCAACCCGGGACAGAGAATGAAAAACTGTTTTTT.

This clonotype showed up many times. This chain's CDR3 is CASSPLPPSSSYNEQFF. CDR3 coding DNA: TGTGCCAGCTCACCTCTGCCCCCGTCAAGCTCCTACAATGAGCAGTTCTTC. This rearrangement joins TRBV18 to TRBJ2-1; D remains unclear. This CDR3 comprises 17 residues. Looked up from germline, CDR1 is KGHSH and CDR2 is LQKENI. The ends were cut back, 3 bases at V and 0 bases at J, with 15 bases in the middle.